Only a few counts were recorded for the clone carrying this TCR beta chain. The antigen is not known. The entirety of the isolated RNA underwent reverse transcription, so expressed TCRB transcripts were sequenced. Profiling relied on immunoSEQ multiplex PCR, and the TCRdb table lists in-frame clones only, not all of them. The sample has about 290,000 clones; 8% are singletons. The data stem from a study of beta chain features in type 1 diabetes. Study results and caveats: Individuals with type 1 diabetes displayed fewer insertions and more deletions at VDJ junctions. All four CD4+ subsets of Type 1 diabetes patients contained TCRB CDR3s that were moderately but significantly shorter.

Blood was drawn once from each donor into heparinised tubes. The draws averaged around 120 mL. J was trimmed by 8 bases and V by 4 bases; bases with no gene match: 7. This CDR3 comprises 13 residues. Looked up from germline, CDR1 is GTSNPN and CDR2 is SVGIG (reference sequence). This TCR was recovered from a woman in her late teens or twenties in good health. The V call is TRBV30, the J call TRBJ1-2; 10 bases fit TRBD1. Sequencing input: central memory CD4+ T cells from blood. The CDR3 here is CAWTGTGAEGYTF. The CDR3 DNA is TGTGCCTGGACCGGGACAGGGGCGGAAGGCTACACCTTC.